This TCR beta chain was captured by sequencing in a study of T-cell reconstitution after alpha-beta-depleted transplantation in children. General observations from the study: At day 60, the high TCRbeta diversity found in some patients originated from recipient T cells and thymic progenitors that had survived. Fresh T-cell production supplied most of the T-cell counts and diversity seen one year after transplant. At around two months after transplant, the alpha-beta T cells were reportedly derived from several hundred expanded clones that came from non-depleted graft cells.

The CDR3 is 13 residues long. The V gene lost 0 bases and the J gene lost 7 bases, with 8 bases spanning the gap. The germline V gene encodes CDR1 SGHRS and CDR2 YFSETQ. There are a few counts of this clonotype. The antigen remains undetermined. Unique molecular identifiers tagged the TCRbeta library. TCRdb called the PCR reads again in MiXCR, with one record for every CDR3 protein. The data show about a million distinct CDR3 sequences, under 30% seen once. The gene calls are TRBV5-1 and TRBJ2-1; D remains ambiguous. This receptor was identified in a boy under two years old who had a stem cell transplant for SCID, so the T cells may come from the graft donor. This sample comprised PBMCs, mostly from graft donor cells, obtained 360 days after TCRalphabeta/CD19-depleted stem cell transplant. Here the CDR3 reads CASSLARENEQFF. The CDR3 DNA reads TGCGCCAGCAGCTTGGCCAGAGAAAATGAGCAGTTCTTC.